The 18 T cell receptor beta chains below all came from one sample that was sequenced in a study of regulatory T cells in long-lasting Graves disease. In building TCR beta libraries, iRepertoire HTBI primers were used together with Arm-PCR of CDR3 regions. TCRdb reanalysed the multiplex PCR reads using MiXCR and keeps one entry per CDR3 protein. The data contain about 540,000 distinct CDR3 sequences, approximately 12% of them seen just once; the ten biggest clones take up 8.5% to 10%. Specified time point: newly diagnosed GD, antithyroid drugs for less than 3 months. PBMCs provided the RNA from which the TCR library was made. The sample was also linked to a second study, of T cells in Graves' hyperthyroidism and ophthalmopathy.

Here the sequenced sample was peripheral blood mononuclear cells (PBMCs), taken at new diagnosis, from a patient treated with antithyroid drugs. The receptors were sampled from a man younger than 40 with Graves disease.

The chain employs TRBV18 and TRBJ2-7; 14 bases fit TRBD2. V dropped 1 base and J dropped 6; count of bases not matched to a gene: 8. Looked up from germline, CDR1 is KGHSH and CDR2 is LQKENI. The length of the CDR3 is 17 residues. The CDR3 nucleotides are TGTGCCAGCTCACCACGGGGCGGGACTAGCGGGAGTTCCGAGCAGTACTTC. The encoded protein is CASSPRGGTSGSSEQYF.

This clonotype has a count of ten or more. The chain is built from TRBV2 and TRBJ2-4, with 7 bases aligning to TRBD2. This CDR3 spans 13 amino acids. Germline assignment: CDR1 SNHLY and CDR2 FYNNEI. Trimming cost V 11 bases and J 0 bases; bases outside gene matches: 4. The CDR3 protein is CAGGGLAKNIQYF. In nucleotides, the CDR3 is TGTGCCGGCGGGGGACTAGCCAAAAACATTCAGTACTTC.

The chain combines TRBV10-3 with TRBJ2-3; 11 bases agree with TRBD1. The CDR3 length is 13 residues. V was clipped by 10 bases and J by 4 bases; unmatched bases: 4. The germline V gene has CDR1 ENHRY and CDR2 SYGVKD. CDR3 sequence reads: CAKGQGGPDTQYF. Written as DNA, the CDR3 is TGTGCCAAGGGACAGGGGGGGCCAGATACGCAGTATTTT.

This clonotype was counted at least ten times. V and J are TRBV12-3 or TRBV12-4 and TRBJ2-1; no reliable D call. The V gene lost 4 bases and the J gene lost 2 bases, with 9 bases spanning the gap. This CDR3 contains 14 residues. CDR3 sequence reads: CASSSGYTYNEQFF. DNA of the CDR3: TGTGCCAGCAGTTCAGGCTATACCTACAATGAGCAGTTCTTC.

With regard to this clonotype: Since a much larger clone is just one base distant, this may be a read error. The chain links TRBV5-1 to TRBJ2-7; 11 bases are a match to TRBD2. The CDR3 contains 14 residues. CDR1 and CDR2 from the germline V gene are SGHRS and YFSETQ. This CDR3 is CASMFSSGRYERYF. Here the CDR3 DNA reads TGCGCCAGCATGTTCTCTAGCGGGAGGTACGAGCGGTACTTC. Filled out from reference TRBV5-1 and TRBJ2-7, the complete variable domain reads KAGVTQTPRYLIKTRGQQVTLSCSPISGHRSVSWYQQTPGQGLQFLFEYFSETQRNKGNFPGRFSGRQFSNSRSEMNVSTLELGDSALYLCASMFSSGRYERYFGPGTRLTVT.

This clonotype was picked up a small number of times. The germline gene is not matched at one end of the junction; a read error may be the cause. The rearrangement joins TRBV12-3 or TRBV12-4 to TRBJ2-5; D unclear. This CDR3 comprises 13 residues. CDR3 coding DNA: TGTGCCAGCAGTTATGTGGACCAAGGGACCCAGTACTTC. This gives the protein CASSYVDQGTQYF.

This clonotype was seen ten or more times. The gene calls are TRBV19 and TRBJ2-1, with 12 bases fitting TRBD2. CDR1 LNHDA and CDR2 SQIVND come from the germline V gene (reference sequence). Trimming removed 8 bases from V and 8 bases from J; junction bases left unmatched: 10. This CDR3 has 15 residues. The CDR3 nucleotides are TGTGCCAGTTCTCGTCTAGCGGGAGGGGGGTATGAGCAGTTCTTC. Amino acids: CASSRLAGGGYEQFF.

The table lists this clonotype with a few counts. The J gene is TRBJ2-1, the V gene TRBV2; 10 bases are a match to TRBD2. The CDR3 length is 15 residues. The germline gives CDR1 SNHLY, CDR2 FYNNEI. The junction had 6 bases not matched to a gene; V was cut back by 7 bases and J by 3 bases. CDR3 in amino acids: CASTSGSQSYNEQFF. As DNA, the CDR3 is TGTGCCAGCACTAGCGGGAGTCAAAGCTACAATGAGCAGTTCTTC.

The rearrangement links TRBV10-3 to TRBJ2-2; tentative D call: TRBD2 (6 bases). The CDR3 runs to 14 residues. Germline V CDR1 and CDR2: ENHRY, SYGVKD. The germline V and J ends were trimmed by 11 bases and 1 base, with 14 bases remaining between them. DNA for the CDR3: TGTGCCTCCCGACTAGAACAGAACACCGGGGAGCTGTTTTTT. It specifies CASRLEQNTGELFF.

This clonotype was counted ten times or more. The V gene is TRBV12-3 or TRBV12-4, the J gene TRBJ1-3; D is unclear. CDR3 length equals 17 residues. V lost 2 bases to trimming and J lost 2 bases, with 16 bases between them. The CDR3 DNA is TGTGCCAGCAGTTTAACCGGCGACGGTAGCACTGGAAACACCATATATTTT. Translating it yields CASSLTGDGSTGNTIYF.

This clonotype showed up many times. V usage is TRBV27 and J usage is TRBJ2-1; TRBD1 or TRBD2 may be the D gene (5 bases each). V was shortened by 5 bases and J by 7 bases, with 15 bases between the two germline ends. This CDR3 region has 14 residues. Germline V gives CDR1 MNHEY, CDR2 SMNVEV (reference sequence). This CDR3 is CASSLTGPLNEQFF. CDR3 DNA: TGTGCCAGCAGTCTTACGGGACCCTTGAATGAGCAGTTCTTC.

This clonotype has more than one count but fewer than ten. The genes are TRBV5-6 and TRBJ2-7, with D possibly being TRBD1 or TRBD2 (5 bases each). Trimming pared 5 bases from V and 7 bases from J, leaving 16 bases between. The V gene's germline CDR1 is SGHDT and CDR2 YYEEEE. The CDR3 is made up of 13 amino acids. The DNA for the CDR3 is TGTGCCAGCAGTCGGGGACGTCCCAGGGAGCAGTACTTC. Its translation is CASSRGRPREQYF.

This clonotype has just a few counts. The chain couples TRBV20-1 to TRBJ1-4; D not resolved. The length of the CDR3 is 13 residues. V was clipped by 3 bases and J by 7 bases, with 12 bases between them. Germline assignment: CDR1 DFQATT and CDR2 SNEGSKA (reference sequence). Here the CDR3 DNA reads TGCAGTGCTAGCCTGGGTGCGTCTGAAAAACTGTTTTTT. Its translation is CSASLGASEKLFF.

This clonotype occurred many times. The junction departs from germline at one end; a sequencing error may be responsible. The chain uses TRBV6-1 and TRBJ2-2; D is possibly TRBD1 (5 bases). This CDR3 is built from 12 residues. The germline gives CDR1 MNHNS, CDR2 SASEGT. CDR3 residues: CASSDSSGELFF. The CDR3 DNA is TGCGCCAGCAGTGACAGTTCCGGGGAGCTGTTTTTT.

This clonotype appeared many times. V gene TRBV5-1 combines with J gene TRBJ1-1; 8 bases map to TRBD1. The CDR3 is made up of 15 amino acids. V gave up 7 bases and J gave up 1 base; unmatched junction bases: 9. The germline V gene encodes CDR1 SGHRS and CDR2 YFSETQ. Written as DNA, the CDR3 is TGCGCCAGCCGGCGGACAGGGATCGAGAACACTGAAGCTTTCTTT. Translating gives CASRRTGIENTEAFF.

At least ten counts were recorded for this clonotype. The chain combines TRBV3-1 with TRBJ2-3; no clear D gene. V was clipped by 1 base and J by 7 bases, with 9 bases between them. The CDR3 contains 13 residues. The germline V gene encodes CDR1 LGHDT and CDR2 YNNKEL (reference sequence). The CDR3 sequence is CASSQARANTQYF. The CDR3 region has the DNA TGTGCCAGCAGCCAAGCTCGAGCGAATACGCAGTATTTT.

This rearrangement joins TRBV5-1 to TRBJ2-7; D perhaps matches TRBD2 (6 bases). Trimming took 4 bases from V and 2 from J, leaving 19 bases between them. Germline lookup yields CDR1 SGHRS and CDR2 YFSETQ. The CDR3 length is 16 residues. The CDR3 bases are TGCGCCAGCAGCCCGGACTACCTAGACAGCCCCTACGAGCAGTACTTC. It specifies CASSPDYLDSPYEQYF.

This clonotype came up many times. The rearrangement uses TRBV12-3 or TRBV12-4 and TRBJ1-1; the D gene is possibly TRBD1 (6 bases). Deletions cut 5 bases from V and 1 base from J, with 23 bases between. The CDR3 has 18 amino acids. CDR3: CASSGGPLRALRNTEAFF. The CDR3 nucleotides read TGTGCCAGCAGTGGGGGGCCCCTCAGGGCGCTTAGGAACACTGAAGCTTTCTTT.